This entry lists 11 T cell receptor beta chains sequenced from one sample in a study of blood T cell repertoires in COVID-19. Profiled with immunoSEQ multiplex PCR; TCRdb holds only in-frame clones, not every one. This sample has over 150,000 clones, with approximately 81% found just once. What was sequenced was peripheral blood. The receptors were sampled from a man aged 18 to 30 with active or convalescent COVID-19.

V usage is TRBV7-9 and J usage is TRBJ2-2; D possibly corresponds to TRBD2 (6 bases). The germline CDR1 and CDR2 sequences are SEHNR and FQNEAQ (reference sequence). V was trimmed by 4 bases and J by 5 bases, leaving 14 bases between them. CDR3 size: 15 residues. The CDR3 sequence: CASSSPGVETGELFF. The DNA of the CDR3 is TGTGCCAGCAGCTCCCCGGGGGTGGAAACCGGGGAGCTGTTTTTT.

The chain joins TRBV13 to TRBJ1-2; 12 bases are a match to TRBD1. CDR3 length: 16 residues. V was pared by 0 bases and J by 5 bases, with 4 bases of the junction left unmatched. The germline V gene encodes CDR1 PRHDT and CDR2 FYEKMQ (reference sequence). CDR3 DNA: TGTGCCAGCAGCTTAGGGGGACAGGGGGCATGGTATGGCTACACCTTC. Encoded protein: CASSLGGQGAWYGYTF.

The gene calls are TRBV9 and TRBJ2-1; weak D call: TRBD2 (6 bases). Per the germline V gene, CDR1 is SGDLS and CDR2 is YYNGEE. The CDR3 length is 15 residues. The V end was cut by 0 bases, the J end by 6 bases, with 13 bases between. The DNA for the CDR3 is TGTGCCAGCAGCGTAGGAGGGACTCTCCCCAATGAGCAGTTCTTC. Translating gives CASSVGGTLPNEQFF. The entire variable domain, with the rest obtained from reference TRBV9 and TRBJ2-1, is as follows: DSGVTQTPKHLITATGQRVTLRCSPRSGDLSVYWYQQSLDQGLQFLIQYYNGEERAKGNILERFSAQQFPDLHSELNLSSLELGDSALYFCASSVGGTLPNEQFFGPGTRLTVL.

J is TRBJ2-1 and V is TRBV7-9; 10 nucleotides match TRBD2. The J segment lost 6 bases and the V segment lost 1 base, leaving 9 bases of the junction unmatched. Germline-derived CDR1 and CDR2 are SEHNR and FQNEAQ (reference sequence). The CDR3 extends over 17 amino acids. CDR3 DNA sequence: TGTGCCAGCAGCTTAGGTCGTACTAGCGGGACTGGCAATGAGCAGTTCTTC. Translated, it gives CASSLGRTSGTGNEQFF.

The CDR3 DNA follows: TGTGCCAGCTCACCTAGGGGCGACAGAACTGGGGCCAACGTCCTGACTTTC. Translation gives CASSPRGDRTGANVLTF. The genes are TRBV18 and TRBJ2-6; a weak D match, TRBD1 (5 bases). This CDR3 is 17 amino acids long. The V end was cut by 3 bases, the J end by 2 bases, with 14 bases between. In germline, CDR1 is KGHSH, CDR2 LQKENI.

The rearrangement links TRBV5-1 to TRBJ1-1, with 7 nucleotides matching TRBD1. The CDR3 is made up of 11 amino acids. With 4 bases clipped from V and 8 bases from J, the junction kept 2 bases outside the gene matches. Germline V gene sequence: CDR1 SGHRS, CDR2 YFSETQ. For the CDR3, the DNA is TGCGCCAGCAGCCTGGGACAGGAAGCTTTCTTT. This codes for CASSLGQEAFF.

This clone has a single count. V is TRBV9 and J is TRBJ2-2; 7 bases fit TRBD2. Germline V gene sequence: CDR1 SGDLS, CDR2 YYNGEE. The CDR3 totals 17 residues. The trim removed 0 bases at V and 1 base at J, leaving 6 bases unmatched. Here the CDR3 reads CASSVEETSMNTGELFF. DNA of the CDR3: TGTGCCAGCAGCGTAGAAGAGACTAGCATGAACACCGGGGAGCTGTTTTTT.

The chain carries TRBV4-3 and TRBJ1-2; D remains ambiguous. This CDR3 is built from 17 residues. The germline gives CDR1 LGHNA, CDR2 YSLEER. Trimming shortened V by 0 bases and J by 4 bases, and 18 bases separated the two germline ends. CDR3 sequence (DNA): TGCGCCAGCAGCCAAGAGGTAGGAGGCAGGTCTACCTATGGCTACACCTTC. Protein sequence: CASSQEVGGRSTYGYTF.

The genes are TRBV28 and TRBJ1-6; possibly TRBD1 for D (6 bases). V was trimmed by 5 bases and J by 13 bases, leaving 21 bases between them. CDR3 length: 15 amino acids. Per the germline V gene, CDR1 is MDHEN and CDR2 is SYDVKM. CDR3 DNA sequence: TGTGCCAGCAGTCCAGGGGTCACCGGCTTCGCCCCCCTCCACTTT. Translated: CASSPGVTGFAPLHF.

This sequence joins TRBV7-2 and TRBJ1-1; TRBD1 agrees at 7 bases. CDR1 and CDR2 (germline): SGHTA, FQGNSA. This CDR3 comprises 16 residues. The ends lost 1 base at V and 4 bases at J; junction bases unmatched: 9. CDR3 in amino acids: CASSLGGNRGGTEAFF. The CDR3 nucleotides read TGTGCCAGCAGCTTAGGTGGGAACAGGGGAGGCACTGAAGCTTTCTTT.

This clone was seen once. J is TRBJ2-1 and V is TRBV7-2; TRBD2 agrees at 7 bases. Per germline, CDR1 SGHTA and CDR2 FQGNSA. This CDR3 has 15 amino acids. Trimming at V came to 1 base and at J to 9 bases, leaving 9 bases not matched to a gene. As DNA, the CDR3 is TGTGCCAGCAGCTTAGGTGGCGGGAGAGATCGTGAGCAGTTCTTC. This gives the protein CASSLGGGRDREQFF.